A single sample is the source of the 6 T cell receptor beta chains below, sequenced in a study of radiotherapy plus CTLA-4 blockade in lung cancer. Measured with immunoSEQ multiplex PCR; TCRdb has only the in-frame clones, and not every one. The sample shows tens of thousands of clones, about 63% of them seen only once. This specimen was peripheral blood, taken from a patient treated with radiotherapy plus ipilimumab. The receptors derive from a human donor with non-small cell lung cancer who had a partial response to radiotherapy plus ipilimumab.

This chain connects TRBV9 to TRBJ2-1; weak D call: TRBD1 (5 bases). The CDR3 is made up of 16 amino acids. V was shortened by 4 bases and J by 8 bases, with 22 bases between the two germline ends. Germline CDR1 reads SGDLS; CDR2 reads YYNGEE. The DNA for the CDR3 is TGTGCCAGCAGCCCCAGGGCAGGCTACTCTTTGGATGAGCAGTTCTTC. Its translation is CASSPRAGYSLDEQFF.

Notes on this clone: Its ends do not fully match the called genes, so a read error is possible. Other DNA sequences in the sample encode the same CDR3. The chain joins TRBV30 to TRBJ1-6; D uncertain. Germline V gives CDR1 GTSNPN, CDR2 SVGIG (reference sequence). CDR3 length equals 16 residues. The CDR3 loop is CAWRVEGGTVNSPLHF. CDR3 DNA: TGTGCCTGGAGGGTAGAGGGAGGAACGGTGAATTCCCCCCTCCACTTT. The variable domain in full, completed from reference TRBV30 and TRBJ1-6, reads SQTIHQWPATLVQPVGSPLSLECTVEGTSNPNLYWYRQAAGRGLQLLFYSVGIGQISSEVPQNLSASRPQDRQFILSSKKLLLSDSGFYLCAWRVEGGTVNSPLHFGNGTRLTVT.

This clone was counted only a few times. In DNA, the CDR3 is TGTGCCAGTAGTATCACAGGTCCGAAGAACACTGAAGCTTTCTTT. It codes for CASSITGPKNTEAFF. V gene TRBV19 combines with J gene TRBJ1-1; maybe TRBD1 (5 bases). Germline CDR1 is LNHDA and CDR2 is SQIVND (reference sequence). The CDR3 extends over 15 amino acids. Trimming removed 3 bases from V and 1 base from J, with 12 bases in between.

V gene TRBV4-1 combines with J gene TRBJ2-1; TRBD2 matches at 7 bases. With V trimmed by 1 base and J by 3 bases, 15 bases remained unmatched. CDR3 length: 19 residues. In germline, CDR1 is MGHRA, CDR2 YSYEKL. DNA of the CDR3: TGCGCCAGCAGCCAAGGTTCCAGCGGGACCTCCGGGCTCTACAATGAGCAGTTCTTC. This encodes CASSQGSSGTSGLYNEQFF.

The gene calls are TRBV7-8 and TRBJ2-5; D is possibly TRBD1 (5 bases). This CDR3 spans 15 amino acids. The germline V gene encodes CDR1 SGHVS and CDR2 FQNEAQ. The V and J ends lost 2 bases and 1 base respectively, with 11 bases between them. In DNA form, the CDR3 reads TGTGCCAGCAGCTTAATCCTGACAGTCCAAGAGACCCAGTACTTC. Encoded protein: CASSLILTVQETQYF.

The V and J genes are TRBV20-1 and TRBJ2-5; tentative D call: TRBD2 (7 bases). The CDR3 sequence is 11 residues long. Trimming shortened V by 6 bases and J by 4 bases, and 9 bases separated the two germline ends. In germline, CDR1 is DFQATT, CDR2 SNEGSKA (reference sequence). The CDR3: CSARGGETQYF. CDR3 nucleotides: TGCAGTGCGAGGGGGGGAGAGACCCAGTACTTC.